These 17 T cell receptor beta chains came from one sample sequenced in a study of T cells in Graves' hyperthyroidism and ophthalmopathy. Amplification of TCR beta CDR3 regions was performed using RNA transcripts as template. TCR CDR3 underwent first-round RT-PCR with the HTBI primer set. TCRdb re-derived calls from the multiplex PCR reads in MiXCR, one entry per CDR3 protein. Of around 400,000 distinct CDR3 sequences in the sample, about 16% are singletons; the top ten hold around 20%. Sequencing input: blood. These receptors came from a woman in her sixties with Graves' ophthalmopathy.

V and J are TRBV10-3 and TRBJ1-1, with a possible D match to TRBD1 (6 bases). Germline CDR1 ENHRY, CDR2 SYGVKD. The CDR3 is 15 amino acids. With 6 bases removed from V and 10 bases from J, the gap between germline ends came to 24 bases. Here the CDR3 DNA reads TGTGCCATCAGCCTCTCACAGGGAGGGTCAGTGCGAGCTTTCTTT. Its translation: CAISLSQGGSVRAFF.

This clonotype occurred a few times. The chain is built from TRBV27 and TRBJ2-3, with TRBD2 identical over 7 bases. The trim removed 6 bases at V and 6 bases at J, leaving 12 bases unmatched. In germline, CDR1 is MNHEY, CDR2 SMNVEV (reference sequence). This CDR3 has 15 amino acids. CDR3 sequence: CASSLWGRADDTQYF. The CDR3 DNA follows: TGTGCCAGCAGCCTGTGGGGGAGGGCCGATGATACGCAGTATTTT.

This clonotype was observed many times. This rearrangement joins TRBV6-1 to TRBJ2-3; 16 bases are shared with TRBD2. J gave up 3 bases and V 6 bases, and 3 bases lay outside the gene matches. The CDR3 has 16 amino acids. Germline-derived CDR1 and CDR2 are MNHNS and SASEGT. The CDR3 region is CASRKGLAGGTDTQYF. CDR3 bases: TGTGCCAGCAGGAAGGGACTAGCGGGAGGGACAGATACGCAGTATTTT.

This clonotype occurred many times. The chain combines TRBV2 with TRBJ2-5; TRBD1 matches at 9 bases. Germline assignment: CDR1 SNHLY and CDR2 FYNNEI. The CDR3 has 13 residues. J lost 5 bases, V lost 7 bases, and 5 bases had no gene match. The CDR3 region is CASNGQGLETQYF. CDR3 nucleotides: TGTGCCAGCAACGGACAGGGGTTGGAGACCCAGTACTTC.

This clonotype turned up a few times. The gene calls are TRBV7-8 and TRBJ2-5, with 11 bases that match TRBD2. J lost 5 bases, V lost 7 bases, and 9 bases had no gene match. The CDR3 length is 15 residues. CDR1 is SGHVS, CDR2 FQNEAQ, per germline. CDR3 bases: TGTGCCAGCACTCCACTAGCGGGAGTCCGGGAGACCCAGTACTTC. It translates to CASTPLAGVRETQYF.

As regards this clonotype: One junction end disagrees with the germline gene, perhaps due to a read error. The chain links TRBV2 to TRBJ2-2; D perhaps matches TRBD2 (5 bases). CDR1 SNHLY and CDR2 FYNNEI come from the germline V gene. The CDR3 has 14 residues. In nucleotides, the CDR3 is TGCGCCAGCAGTGAAGCGCTTCCGAGGGTTGGGCTGTTTTTT. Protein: CASSEALPRVGLFF.

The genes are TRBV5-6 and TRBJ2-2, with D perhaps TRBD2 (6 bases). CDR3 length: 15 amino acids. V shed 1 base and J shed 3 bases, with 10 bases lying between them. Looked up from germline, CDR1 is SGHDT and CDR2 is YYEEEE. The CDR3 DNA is TGTGCCAGCAGCTTGATGCTAGCGCACACCGGGGAGCTGTTTTTT. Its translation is CASSLMLAHTGELFF.

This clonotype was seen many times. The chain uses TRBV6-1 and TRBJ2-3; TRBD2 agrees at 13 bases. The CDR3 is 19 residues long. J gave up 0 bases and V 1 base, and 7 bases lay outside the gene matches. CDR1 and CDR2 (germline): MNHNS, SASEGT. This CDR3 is CASSEVGLAGVYSTDTQYF. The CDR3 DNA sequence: TGTGCCAGCAGTGAAGTAGGACTAGCGGGAGTGTACAGCACAGATACGCAGTATTTT.

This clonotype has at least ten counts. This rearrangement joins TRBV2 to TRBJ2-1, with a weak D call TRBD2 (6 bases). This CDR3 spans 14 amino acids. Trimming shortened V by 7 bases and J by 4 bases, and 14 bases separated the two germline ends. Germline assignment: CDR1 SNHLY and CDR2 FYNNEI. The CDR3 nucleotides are TGTGCCAGCACCGGGACTGGGGGATACAATGAGCAGTTCTTC. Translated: CASTGTGGYNEQFF.

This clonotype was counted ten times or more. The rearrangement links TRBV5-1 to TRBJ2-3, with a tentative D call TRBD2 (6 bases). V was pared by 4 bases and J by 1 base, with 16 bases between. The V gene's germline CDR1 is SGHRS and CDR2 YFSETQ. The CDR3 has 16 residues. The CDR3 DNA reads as TGCGCCAGCAGCCTCTTTCGCGGAGGGGGCACAGATACGCAGTATTTT. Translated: CASSLFRGGGTDTQYF.

Written as DNA, the CDR3 is TGTGCCAGCAGAAAGACACTCGGGGAGACCCAGTACTTC. Its protein product is CASRKTLGETQYF. The V call is TRBV6-1, the J call TRBJ2-5; D not certain. Germline V gene sequence: CDR1 MNHNS, CDR2 SASEGT. V was trimmed by 6 bases and J by 5 bases, leaving 13 bases between them. This CDR3 contains 13 residues.

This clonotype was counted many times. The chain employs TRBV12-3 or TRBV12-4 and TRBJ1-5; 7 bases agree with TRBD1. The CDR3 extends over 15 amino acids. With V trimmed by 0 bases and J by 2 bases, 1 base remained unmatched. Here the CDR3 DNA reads TGTGCCAGCAGTTTAGCAGGACAGGGCAATCAGCCCCAGCATTTT. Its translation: CASSLAGQGNQPQHF.

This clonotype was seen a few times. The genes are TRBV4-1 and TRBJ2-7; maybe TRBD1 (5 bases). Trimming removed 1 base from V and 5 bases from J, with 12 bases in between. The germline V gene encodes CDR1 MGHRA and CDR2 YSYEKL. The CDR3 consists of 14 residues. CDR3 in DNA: TGCGCCAGCAGCCAAGTTAGGTCAGGGCACGAGCAGTACTTC. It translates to CASSQVRSGHEQYF.

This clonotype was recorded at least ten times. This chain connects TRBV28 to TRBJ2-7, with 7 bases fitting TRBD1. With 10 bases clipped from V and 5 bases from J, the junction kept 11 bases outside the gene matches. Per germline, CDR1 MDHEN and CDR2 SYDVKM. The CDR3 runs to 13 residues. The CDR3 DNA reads TGTGCCATTTGGACAGGAGTCCCAAACGAGCAGTACTTC. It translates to CAIWTGVPNEQYF.

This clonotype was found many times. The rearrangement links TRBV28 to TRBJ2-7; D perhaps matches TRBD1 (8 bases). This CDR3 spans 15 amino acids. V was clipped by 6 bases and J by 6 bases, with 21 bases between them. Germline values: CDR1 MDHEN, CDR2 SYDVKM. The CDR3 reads CASSPSGQGGSEQYF. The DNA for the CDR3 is TGTGCCAGCAGCCCCTCAGGACAGGGAGGGAGCGAGCAGTACTTC.

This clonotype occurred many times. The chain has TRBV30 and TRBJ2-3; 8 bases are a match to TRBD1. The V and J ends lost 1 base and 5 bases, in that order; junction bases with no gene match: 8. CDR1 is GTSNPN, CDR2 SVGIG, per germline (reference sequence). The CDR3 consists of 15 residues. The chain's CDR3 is CAWSAGTGPGDTQYF. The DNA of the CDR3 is TGTGCCTGGAGTGCCGGGACAGGTCCGGGAGATACGCAGTATTTT.

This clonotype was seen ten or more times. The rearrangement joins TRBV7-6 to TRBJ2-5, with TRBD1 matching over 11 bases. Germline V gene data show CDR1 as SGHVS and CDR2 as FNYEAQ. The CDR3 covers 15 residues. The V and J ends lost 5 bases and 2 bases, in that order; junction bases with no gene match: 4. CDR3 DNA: TGTGCCAGCAGCCAAGGACAGGGGGCACAAGAGACCCAGTACTTC. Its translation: CASSQGQGAQETQYF.